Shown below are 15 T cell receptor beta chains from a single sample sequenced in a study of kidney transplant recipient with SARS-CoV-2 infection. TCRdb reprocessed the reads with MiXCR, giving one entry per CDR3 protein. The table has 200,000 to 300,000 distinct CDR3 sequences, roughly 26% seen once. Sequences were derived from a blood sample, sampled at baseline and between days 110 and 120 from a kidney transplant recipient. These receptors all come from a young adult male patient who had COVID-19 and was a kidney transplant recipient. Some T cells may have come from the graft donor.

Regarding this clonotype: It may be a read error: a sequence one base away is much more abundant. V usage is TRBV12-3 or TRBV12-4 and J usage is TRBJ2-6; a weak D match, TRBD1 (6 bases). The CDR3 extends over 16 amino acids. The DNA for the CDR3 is TGTGCCGGCAGTTTGGGGACACAAGCTGGGGCCAACGTCCTGACTTTC. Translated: CAGSLGTQAGANVLTF.

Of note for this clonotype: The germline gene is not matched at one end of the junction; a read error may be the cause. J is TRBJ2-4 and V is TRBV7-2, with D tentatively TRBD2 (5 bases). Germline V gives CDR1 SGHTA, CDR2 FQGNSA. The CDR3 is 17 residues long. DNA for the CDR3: TGTGCCAACAGCTTAGCAGTGGAGCGAGGGGCCAAAAACATTCAGTACTTC. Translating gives CANSLAVERGAKNIQYF.

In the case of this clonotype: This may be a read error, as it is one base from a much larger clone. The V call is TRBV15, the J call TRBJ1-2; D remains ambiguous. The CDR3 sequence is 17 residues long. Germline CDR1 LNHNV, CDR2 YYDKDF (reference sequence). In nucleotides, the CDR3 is TGTGCCACCGGCAGCTATCTAAGGTGTGGAAAGACCTATGGCTACACCTTC. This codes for CATGSYLRCGKTYGYTF.

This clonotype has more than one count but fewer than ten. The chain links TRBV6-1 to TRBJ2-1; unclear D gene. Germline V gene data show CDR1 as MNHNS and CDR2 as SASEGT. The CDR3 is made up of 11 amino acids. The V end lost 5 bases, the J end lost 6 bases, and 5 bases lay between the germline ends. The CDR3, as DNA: TGTGCCAGCAGTTGGGGCAATGAGCAGTTCTTC. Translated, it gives CASSWGNEQFF.

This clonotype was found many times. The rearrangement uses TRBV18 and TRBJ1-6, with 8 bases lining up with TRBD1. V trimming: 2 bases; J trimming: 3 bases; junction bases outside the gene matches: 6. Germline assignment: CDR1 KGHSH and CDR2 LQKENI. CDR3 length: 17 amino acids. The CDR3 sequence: CASSPSATGDYNSPLHF. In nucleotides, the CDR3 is TGTGCCAGCTCACCATCGGCGACAGGGGACTATAATTCACCCCTCCACTTT. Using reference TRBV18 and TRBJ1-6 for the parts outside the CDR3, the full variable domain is NAGVMQNPRHLVRRRGQEARLRCSPMKGHSHVYWYRQLPEEGLKFMVYLQKENIIDESGMPKERFSAEFPKEGPSILRIQQVVRGDSAAYFCASSPSATGDYNSPLHFGNGTRLTVT.

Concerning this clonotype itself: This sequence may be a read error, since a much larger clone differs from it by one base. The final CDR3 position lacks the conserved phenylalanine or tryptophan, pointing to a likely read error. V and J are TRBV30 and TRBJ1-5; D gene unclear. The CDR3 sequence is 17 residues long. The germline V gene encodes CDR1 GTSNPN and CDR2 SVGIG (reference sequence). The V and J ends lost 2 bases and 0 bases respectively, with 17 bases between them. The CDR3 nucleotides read TGTGCCTGGAGTCCTCCGAGTGAGTTTTATAGCAATCAGCCCCAGCATTAT. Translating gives CAWSPPSEFYSNQPQHY.

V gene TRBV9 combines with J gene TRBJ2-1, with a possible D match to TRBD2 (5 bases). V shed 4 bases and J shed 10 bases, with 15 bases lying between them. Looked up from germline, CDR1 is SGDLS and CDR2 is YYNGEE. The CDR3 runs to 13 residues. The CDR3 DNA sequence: TGTGCCAGCAGCATAGCGCCGCTACACGAGCAGTTCTTC. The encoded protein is CASSIAPLHEQFF.

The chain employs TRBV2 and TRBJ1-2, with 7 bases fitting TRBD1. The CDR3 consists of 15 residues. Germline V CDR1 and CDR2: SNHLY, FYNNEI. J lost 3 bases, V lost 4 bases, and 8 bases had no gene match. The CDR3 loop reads CASSGNGQVYYGYTF. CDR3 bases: TGTGCCAGCAGTGGAAATGGACAGGTCTACTATGGCTACACCTTC.

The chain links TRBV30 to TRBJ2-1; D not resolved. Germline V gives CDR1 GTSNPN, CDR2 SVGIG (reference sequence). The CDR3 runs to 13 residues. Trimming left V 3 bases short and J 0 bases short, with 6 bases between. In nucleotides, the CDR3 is TGTGCCTGGAGGAAGAGCTCCTACAATGAGCAGTTCTTC. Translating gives CAWRKSSYNEQFF. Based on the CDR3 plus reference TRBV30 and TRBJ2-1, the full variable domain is SQTIHQWPATLVQPVGSPLSLECTVEGTSNPNLYWYRQAAGRGLQLLFYSVGIGQISSEVPQNLSASRPQDRQFILSSKKLLLSDSGFYLCAWRKSSYNEQFFGPGTRLTVL.

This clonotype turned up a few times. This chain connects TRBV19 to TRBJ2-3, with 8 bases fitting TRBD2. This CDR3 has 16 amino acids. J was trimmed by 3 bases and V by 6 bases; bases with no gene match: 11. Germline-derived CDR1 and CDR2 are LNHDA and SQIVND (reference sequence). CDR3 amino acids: CASSQLMLAGTDTQYF. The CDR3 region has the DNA TGTGCCAGTAGCCAATTGATGCTAGCGGGTACAGATACGCAGTATTTT.

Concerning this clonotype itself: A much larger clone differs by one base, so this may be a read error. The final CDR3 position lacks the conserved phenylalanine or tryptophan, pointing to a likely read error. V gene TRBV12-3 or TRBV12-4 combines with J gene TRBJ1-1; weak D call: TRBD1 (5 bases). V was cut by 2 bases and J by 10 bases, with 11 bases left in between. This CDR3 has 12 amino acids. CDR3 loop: CASSLQGIRAFL. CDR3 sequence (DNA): TGTGCCAGCAGTTTACAGGGAATCCGAGCTTTCCTT.

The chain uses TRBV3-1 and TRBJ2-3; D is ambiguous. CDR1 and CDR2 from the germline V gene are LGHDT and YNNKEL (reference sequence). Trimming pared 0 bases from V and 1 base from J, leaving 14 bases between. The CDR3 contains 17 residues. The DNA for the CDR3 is TGTGCCAGCAGCCAAGATCTCGTGAACTACCGCACAGATACGCAGTATTTT. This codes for CASSQDLVNYRTDTQYF.

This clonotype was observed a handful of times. CDR3 in DNA: TGTGCCAGCTCACCACCGAGGAGGACAACAGATACGCAGTATTTT. It encodes CASSPPRRTTDTQYF. The V and J genes are TRBV18 and TRBJ2-3, with D perhaps given as TRBD1 or TRBD2 (5 bases each). CDR1 and CDR2 (germline): KGHSH, LQKENI. Trimming cost V 0 bases and J 3 bases, with 10 bases left between them. The CDR3 is 15 residues long.

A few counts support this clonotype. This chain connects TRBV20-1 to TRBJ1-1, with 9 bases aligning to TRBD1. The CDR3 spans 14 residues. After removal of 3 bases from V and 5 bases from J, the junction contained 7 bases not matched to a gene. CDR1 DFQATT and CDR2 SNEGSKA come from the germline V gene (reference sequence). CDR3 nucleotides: TGCAGTGCTAGTGGCGGGACAGGGAGGACTGAAGCTTTCTTT. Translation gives CSASGGTGRTEAFF.

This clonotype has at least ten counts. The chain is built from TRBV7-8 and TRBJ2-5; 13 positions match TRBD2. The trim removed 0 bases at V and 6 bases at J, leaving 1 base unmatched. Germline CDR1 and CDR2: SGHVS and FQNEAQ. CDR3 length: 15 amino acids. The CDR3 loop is CASSLATSGGQTQYF. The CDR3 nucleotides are TGTGCCAGCAGCTTAGCGACTAGCGGGGGGCAGACCCAGTACTTC.